The subject of this entry is one T cell receptor (beta chain). The CDR3 has 11 amino acids. V dropped 11 bases and J dropped 6 bases, with 13 bases sitting between them. CDR1 SNHLY and CDR2 FYNNEI come from the germline V gene. The entry originates in a study of blood T cell repertoires in COVID-19. Study in general: From the United States, Italy and Spain came samples of acute and convalescent COVID-19.

Participants spanned ages about 18 to 95 years and resided in roughly 22 US areas. Participant-reported clinical history was the basis for cohort assignment. Cohort 3 donors were reported recovered after two negative PCRs, clearance, or symptom resolution. Sequenced by immunoSEQ multiplex PCR; TCRdb stores in-frame clones only, minus some. The top ten clones hold around 1.6% of a sample with 250,000 or so clones, around nine tenths of them seen once. This TCR was sampled from a woman aged 45-65 years who had recovered from COVID-19. Input material: PBMCs or T cells enriched from blood (not recorded which). The V call is TRBV2, the J call TRBJ1-2, with D possibly being TRBD1 (6 bases). The CDR3 DNA reads as TGTGCCTCACGGGGGGCGGATGGCTACACCTTC. It specifies CASRGADGYTF.